Listed here are 19 T cell receptor beta chains from one sample, sequenced in a study of technical replicates of blood from several donors. TCRdb's table, derived via immunoSEQ multiplex PCR, lists solely in-frame clones and lacks some. The sample records 50,000 to 70,000 clones, about 95% being singletons. Sequencing was carried out using PBMCs. The receptor set was obtained from a human donor in good health. Some clones in this sample may be carry-over from other donors' samples.

This clone has a single count. The chain links TRBV15 to TRBJ2-3; TRBD2 aligns across 14 bases. This CDR3 has 16 amino acids. V was pared by 5 bases and J by 3 bases, with 4 bases of the junction left unmatched. Germline CDR1 is LNHNV and CDR2 is YYDKDF (reference sequence). DNA for the CDR3: TGTGCCACCAGCGGGGGACTAGCGGGGGAGACAGATACGCAGTATTTT. Translation: CATSGGLAGETDTQYF. The full variable domain, its missing parts supplied by reference TRBV15 and TRBJ2-3, is DAMVIQNPRYQVTQFGKPVTLSCSQTLNHNVMYWYQQKSSQAPKLLFHYYDKDFNNEADTPDNFQSRRPNTSFCFLDIRSPGLGDTAMYLCATSGGLAGETDTQYFGPGTRLTVL.

This clone was recorded only once. The V and J genes are TRBV15 and TRBJ1-5, with 10 bases lining up with TRBD1. The V gene's germline CDR1 is LNHNV and CDR2 YYDKDF (reference sequence). The CDR3 runs 14 residues. The J segment lost 5 bases and the V segment lost 5 bases, leaving 3 bases of the junction unmatched. CDR3 in amino acids: CATSHDRGHQPQHF. CDR3 DNA sequence: TGTGCCACCAGCCACGACAGGGGGCATCAGCCCCAGCATTTT.

V is TRBV11-2 and J is TRBJ2-2, with D possibly TRBD2 on 6 matching bases. Germline-derived CDR1 and CDR2 are SGHAT and FQNNGV. CDR3 size: 13 residues. Between the trimmed V and J ends, which lost 6 bases and 7 bases, there was a span of 12 bases. This CDR3 reads CASRPSVGGELFF. CDR3 nucleotides: TGTGCCAGCAGGCCTAGCGTTGGCGGGGAGCTGTTTTTT.

The chain links TRBV5-6 to TRBJ2-5; 8 bases fit TRBD1. The CDR3 runs to 14 residues. CDR1 is SGHDT, CDR2 YYEEEE, per germline. Trimming took 4 bases from V and 5 from J; bases not matched to a gene: 7. The CDR3 DNA sequence: TGTGCCAGCAGCCGGACAGGGCCGGGGGAGACCCAGTACTTC. The encoded protein is CASSRTGPGETQYF. Full variable domain (outside the CDR3, taken from reference TRBV5-6 and TRBJ2-5): DAGVTQSPTHLIKTRGQQVTLRCSPKSGHDTVSWYQQALGQGPQFIFQYYEEEERQRGNFPDRFSGHQFPNYSSELNVNALLLGDSALYLCASSRTGPGETQYFGPGTRLLVL.

The chain joins TRBV5-4 to TRBJ2-1; D call uncertain. There are 15 residues in the CDR3. Trimming pared 1 base from V and 0 bases from J, leaving 8 bases between. Germline V gene data show CDR1 as SGHNT and CDR2 as YYREEE (reference sequence). CDR3 protein: CASSLNSFSYNEQFF. The CDR3 DNA is TGTGCCAGCAGCTTGAACAGCTTCTCCTACAATGAGCAGTTCTTC.

The CDR3 sequence: CASSAPGVTNEKLFF. In DNA, the CDR3 is TGTGCCAGCAGCGCCCCAGGGGTCACTAATGAAAAACTGTTTTTT. V is TRBV9 and J is TRBJ1-4; D is perhaps TRBD1 (6 bases). CDR1 SGDLS and CDR2 YYNGEE come from the germline V gene. V lost 3 bases to trimming and J lost 2 bases, with 11 bases between them. This CDR3 is 15 amino acids long.

This chain uses TRBV5-1 with TRBJ2-2; TRBD2 aligns across 7 bases. There are 16 residues in the CDR3. Trimming at V came to 4 bases and at J to 5 bases, leaving 11 bases not matched to a gene. The germline V gene encodes CDR1 SGHRS and CDR2 YFSETQ. The CDR3 nucleotides are TGCGCCAGCAGCCTCCGGCCTGCGGGGGAGACCGGGGAGCTGTTTTTT. Protein sequence: CASSLRPAGETGELFF.

The genes are TRBV29-1 and TRBJ1-1; no reliable D call. V shed 1 base and J shed 3 bases, with 15 bases lying between them. The CDR3 loop spans 15 amino acids. Germline values: CDR1 SQVTM, CDR2 ANQGSEA. The CDR3 region has the DNA TGCAGCGTTGAAGGGTACGTAGGCGGGGACACTGAAGCTTTCTTT. It specifies CSVEGYVGGDTEAFF.

This chain uses TRBV4-3 with TRBJ2-2; TRBD2 might be the D (5 bases). This CDR3 has 16 residues. Germline lookup yields CDR1 LGHNA and CDR2 YSLEER. V was pared by 2 bases and J by 3 bases, with 13 bases between. The CDR3, as DNA: TGCGCCAGCAGCCAAACTAGGCGGAGAGACACCGGGGAGCTGTTTTTT. Its translation: CASSQTRRRDTGELFF.

This chain uses TRBV7-2 with TRBJ1-2; 8 bases align to TRBD1. The V segment lost 5 bases and the J segment 2 bases; nucleotides outside the gene matches: 1. There are 13 residues in the CDR3. The germline gives CDR1 SGHTA, CDR2 FQGNSA. The CDR3 sequence is CASSRDRNYGYTF. The DNA of the CDR3 is TGTGCCAGCAGCCGGGACAGGAACTATGGCTACACCTTC.

The rearrangement joins TRBV30 to TRBJ2-4; 11 bases fit TRBD1. Germline trimming cut 3 bases from V and 3 bases from J; bases unmatched to any gene: 4. Germline-derived CDR1 and CDR2 are GTSNPN and SVGIG (reference sequence). CDR3 size: 15 residues. The CDR3 DNA follows: TGTGCCTGGAGAGGACAGGGGGCCATCAAAAACATTCAGTACTTC. Its protein product is CAWRGQGAIKNIQYF.

This clone was picked up a small number of times. This chain uses TRBV6-5 with TRBJ2-3; 7 nucleotides line up with TRBD2. CDR1 is MNHEY and CDR2 is SVGAGI in the germline V gene. CDR3 length: 13 residues. J was trimmed by 4 bases and V by 6 bases; bases with no gene match: 4. The CDR3 DNA sequence: TGTGCCAGCAGGACCGGGAGGTCAGATACGCAGTATTTT. Its protein product is CASRTGRSDTQYF.

The V gene is TRBV2, the J gene TRBJ2-7; 8 bases agree with TRBD1. CDR1 SNHLY and CDR2 FYNNEI come from the germline V gene. The CDR3 extends over 12 amino acids. V was clipped by 7 bases and J by 6 bases; unmatched bases: 5. The DNA of the CDR3 is TGTGCCAGCACCCAAGACAGGGGCGAGCAGTACTTC. Its protein is CASTQDRGEQYF.

The genes are TRBV6-5 and TRBJ1-1, with D perhaps matching TRBD1 (6 bases). The CDR3 runs 12 residues. V was trimmed by 8 bases and J by 4 bases, leaving 11 bases between them. Germline loops: CDR1 MNHEY, CDR2 SVGAGI. This CDR3 reads CASYEGGTEAFF. The CDR3, as DNA: TGTGCCAGCTACGAAGGGGGCACTGAAGCTTTCTTT.

The chain is built from TRBV20-1 and TRBJ1-5, with D possibly TRBD1 on 5 matching bases. Trimming took 5 bases from V and 12 from J, leaving 14 bases between them. Germline V gives CDR1 DFQATT, CDR2 SNEGSKA (reference sequence). This CDR3 spans 11 amino acids. The CDR3 protein is CSAGAGHHQHF. Here the CDR3 DNA reads TGCAGTGCTGGGGCGGGGCACCACCAGCATTTT.

The rearrangement uses TRBV4-3 and TRBJ2-7; TRBD2 aligns across 10 bases. The junction had 4 bases not matched to a gene; V was cut back by 1 base and J by 4 bases. In germline, CDR1 is LGHNA, CDR2 YSLEER. This CDR3 contains 15 residues. CDR3 in DNA: TGCGCCAGCAGCCAAGGGGATAGCGGGAGGTACGAGCAGTACTTC. Amino acid sequence: CASSQGDSGRYEQYF.

V gene TRBV7-8 combines with J gene TRBJ2-7; weak D call: TRBD2 (5 bases). Germline V CDR1 and CDR2: SGHVS, FQNEAQ. This CDR3 comprises 14 residues. V was shortened by 1 base and J by 7 bases, with 14 bases between the two germline ends. The CDR3 bases are TGTGCCAGCAGCTTAGATTATGGGAGCCGAGAGCAGTACTTC. Translating gives CASSLDYGSREQYF.

The gene calls are TRBV12-5 and TRBJ1-1; the D is unclear. From germline, CDR1 is LGHNT and CDR2 FRNRAP. The V and J ends lost 1 base and 1 base respectively, with 4 bases between them. This CDR3 is built from 13 residues. The CDR3 DNA reads as TGTGCTAGTGGTTTGGGGCCGAACACTGAAGCTTTCTTT. This translates into CASGLGPNTEAFF.

J is TRBJ1-1 and V is TRBV6-6, with 9 nucleotides matching TRBD1. Germline-derived CDR1 and CDR2 are MNHNY and SVGAGI (reference sequence). This CDR3 has 14 residues. The ends lost 5 bases at V and 5 bases at J; junction bases unmatched: 6. The CDR3 DNA sequence: TGTGCCAGCAGTAGAGGACAGGGGAAAACTGAAGCTTTCTTT. This sequence encodes CASSRGQGKTEAFF.